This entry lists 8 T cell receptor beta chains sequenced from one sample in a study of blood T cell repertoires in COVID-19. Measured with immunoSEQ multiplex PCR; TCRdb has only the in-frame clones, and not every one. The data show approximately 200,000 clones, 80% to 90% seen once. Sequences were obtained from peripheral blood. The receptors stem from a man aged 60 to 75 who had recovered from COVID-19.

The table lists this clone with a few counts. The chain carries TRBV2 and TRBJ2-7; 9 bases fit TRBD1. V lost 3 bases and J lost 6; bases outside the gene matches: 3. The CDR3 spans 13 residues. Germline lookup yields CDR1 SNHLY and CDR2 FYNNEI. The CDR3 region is CASSDQTGGEQYF. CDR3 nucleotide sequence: TGTGCCAGCAGTGATCAGACAGGGGGCGAGCAGTACTTC.

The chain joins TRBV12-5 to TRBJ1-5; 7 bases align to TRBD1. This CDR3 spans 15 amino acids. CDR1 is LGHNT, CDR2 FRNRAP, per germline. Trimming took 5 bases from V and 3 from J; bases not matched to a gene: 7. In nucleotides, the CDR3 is TGTGCTAGTGGTGGAACAGGGGTTTCCAATCAGCCCCAGCATTTT. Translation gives CASGGTGVSNQPQHF.

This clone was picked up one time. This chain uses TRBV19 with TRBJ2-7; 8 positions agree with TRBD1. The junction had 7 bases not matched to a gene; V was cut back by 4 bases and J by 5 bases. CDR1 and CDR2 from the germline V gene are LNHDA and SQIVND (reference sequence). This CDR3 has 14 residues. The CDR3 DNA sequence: TGTGCCAGTAGTAGCAGGACAGGGCGGAACGAGCAGTACTTC. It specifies CASSSRTGRNEQYF.

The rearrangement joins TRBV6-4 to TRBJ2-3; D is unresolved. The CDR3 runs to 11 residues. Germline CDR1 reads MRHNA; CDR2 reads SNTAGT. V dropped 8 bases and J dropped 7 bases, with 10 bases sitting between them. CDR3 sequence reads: CASGSGYTQYF. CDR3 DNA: TGTGCCAGCGGATCCGGGTATACGCAGTATTTT.

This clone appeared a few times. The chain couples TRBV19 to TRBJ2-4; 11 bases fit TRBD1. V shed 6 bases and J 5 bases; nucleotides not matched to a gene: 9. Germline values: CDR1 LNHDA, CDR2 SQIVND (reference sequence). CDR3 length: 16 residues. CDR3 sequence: CASRNRDRGFENIQYF. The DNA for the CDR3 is TGTGCCAGTAGAAACCGGGACAGGGGGTTCGAAAACATTCAGTACTTC.

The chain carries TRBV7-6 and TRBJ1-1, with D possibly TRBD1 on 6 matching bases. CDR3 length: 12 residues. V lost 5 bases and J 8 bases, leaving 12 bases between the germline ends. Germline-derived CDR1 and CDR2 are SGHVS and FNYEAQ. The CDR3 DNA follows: TGTGCCAGCAGCCCCGAGGGGGGGGAAGCTTTCTTT. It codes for CASSPEGGEAFF.

Written as DNA, the CDR3 is TGCGCCAGCAGCCACCCAGGACAGGCGAACACTGAAGCTTTCTTT. Protein product: CASSHPGQANTEAFF. This sequence joins TRBV4-3 and TRBJ1-1; 7 nucleotides line up with TRBD1. After removal of 3 bases from V and 1 base from J, the junction contained 5 bases not matched to a gene. The CDR3 has 15 residues. Germline CDR1 and CDR2: LGHNA and YSLEER.

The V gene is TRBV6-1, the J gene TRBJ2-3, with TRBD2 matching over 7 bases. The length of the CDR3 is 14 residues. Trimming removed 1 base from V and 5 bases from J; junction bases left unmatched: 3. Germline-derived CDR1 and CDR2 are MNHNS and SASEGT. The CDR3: CASSEGGGIDTQYF. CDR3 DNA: TGTGCCAGCAGTGAAGGCGGGGGTATAGATACGCAGTATTTT.